The subject of this entry is one TCR beta chain. The sample belongs to a study of cytomegalovirus exposure and HLA in healthy donors. Vbeta (60) and Jbeta (13) primers were used in the PCR. TCRdb's table, derived via immunoSEQ multiplex PCR, lists solely in-frame clones and lacks some. The top ten clones hold less than 3% of a sample with around 200,000 clones, around 80% of them seen once. Germline CDR1 reads SGHRS; CDR2 reads YFSETQ. The CDR3 is made up of 17 amino acids. Trimming pared 3 bases from V and 0 bases from J, leaving 16 bases between. V usage is TRBV5-1 and J usage is TRBJ1-3; D gene unclear. This TCR derives from an older woman in good health and CMV-seropositive. The material sequenced was PBMCs. The CDR3: CASSSIRPGSSGNTIYF. CDR3 in DNA: TGCGCCAGCAGCTCGATTCGGCCGGGTAGCTCTGGAAACACCATATATTTT.